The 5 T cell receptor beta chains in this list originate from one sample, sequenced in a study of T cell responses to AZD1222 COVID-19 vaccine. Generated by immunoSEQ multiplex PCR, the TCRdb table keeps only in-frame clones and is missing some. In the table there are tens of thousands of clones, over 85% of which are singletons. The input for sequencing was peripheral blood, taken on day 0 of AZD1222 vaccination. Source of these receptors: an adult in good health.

CDR3 DNA: TGTGCCACCAGCAGAGATTATAGCAATCAGCCCCAGCATTTT. Protein product: CATSRDYSNQPQHF. The V gene is TRBV15, the J gene TRBJ1-5; the D is unclear. CDR3 length equals 14 residues. Trimming stripped 0 bases from V and 0 bases from J, with 3 bases between. Germline assignment: CDR1 LNHNV and CDR2 YYDKDF (reference sequence).

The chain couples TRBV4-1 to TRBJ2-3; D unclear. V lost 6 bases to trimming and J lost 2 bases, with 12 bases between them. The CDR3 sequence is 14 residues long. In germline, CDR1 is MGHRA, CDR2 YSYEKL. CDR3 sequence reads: CASRRSSNTDTQYF. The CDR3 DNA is TGCGCCAGCAGGCGCTCTTCAAACACAGATACGCAGTATTTT.

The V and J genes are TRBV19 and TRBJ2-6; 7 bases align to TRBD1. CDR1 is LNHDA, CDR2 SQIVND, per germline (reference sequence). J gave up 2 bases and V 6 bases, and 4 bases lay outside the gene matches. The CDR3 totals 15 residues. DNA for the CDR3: TGTGCCAGTAGGGAGACAGGGACTGGGGCCAACGTCCTGACTTTC. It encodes CASRETGTGANVLTF.

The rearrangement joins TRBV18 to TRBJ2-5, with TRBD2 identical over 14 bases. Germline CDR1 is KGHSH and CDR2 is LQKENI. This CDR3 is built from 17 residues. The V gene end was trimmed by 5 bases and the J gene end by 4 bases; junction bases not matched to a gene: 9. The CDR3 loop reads CASSSRATSGRGETQYF. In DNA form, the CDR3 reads TGTGCCAGCTCATCCCGGGCGACTAGCGGGAGGGGAGAGACCCAGTACTTC.

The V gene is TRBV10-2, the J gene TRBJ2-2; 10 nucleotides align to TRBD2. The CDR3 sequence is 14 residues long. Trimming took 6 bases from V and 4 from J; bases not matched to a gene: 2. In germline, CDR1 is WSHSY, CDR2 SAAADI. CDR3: CASRSSGGTGELFF. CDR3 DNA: TGCGCCAGCAGATCTAGCGGGGGCACCGGGGAGCTGTTTTTT.